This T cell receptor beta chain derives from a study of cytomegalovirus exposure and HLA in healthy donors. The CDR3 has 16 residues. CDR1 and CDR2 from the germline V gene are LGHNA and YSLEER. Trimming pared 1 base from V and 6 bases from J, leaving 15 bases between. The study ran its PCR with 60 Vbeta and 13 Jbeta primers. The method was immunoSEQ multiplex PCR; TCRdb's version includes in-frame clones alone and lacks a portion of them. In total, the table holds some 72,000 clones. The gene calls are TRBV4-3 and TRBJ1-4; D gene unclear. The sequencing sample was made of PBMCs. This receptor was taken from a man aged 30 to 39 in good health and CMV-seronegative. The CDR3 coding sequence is TGCGCCAGCAGCCAAGGACTCCCGGGAAGGGATGAAAAACTGTTTTTT. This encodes CASSQGLPGRDEKLFF.